This T cell receptor beta chain was retrieved from a study of shared clonotypes between healthy human individuals. Across the whole study: Each donor contributed plates that comprised three CD4 naive, three CD4 memory, two CD8 naive and one CD8 memory.

The study, taken as a whole, reports: Sorted-subset sequencing, rarefaction showed, was incomplete despite large depth. A limitation of the genetic and exposure-history diversity represented arose from few donors.

The V end lost 4 bases, the J end lost 8 bases, and 15 bases lay between the germline ends. The CDR3 is 13 amino acids. Germline CDR1 and CDR2: SGHTS and YDEGEE. Over several immunoSEQ plates, each subset's genomic DNA was distributed in even portions. TCRdb's table, derived via immunoSEQ multiplex PCR, lists solely in-frame clones and lacks some. The table lists around 1 million clones, 76% of them singletons, with about 1.5% in the top ten. Notes on this clone: Its antigen is unidentified.

The chain uses TRBV5-8 and TRBJ1-2; TRBD1 might be the D (6 bases). The sequence was collected from a young man in good health. The sequenced material came from memory CD4+ T cells sorted from blood. Documented subset: CD45RA-negative fraction. CDR3 nucleotides: TGTGCCAGCAGCGCCAGGGGCCAAGGGGGCTACACCTTC. It encodes CASSARGQGGYTF.